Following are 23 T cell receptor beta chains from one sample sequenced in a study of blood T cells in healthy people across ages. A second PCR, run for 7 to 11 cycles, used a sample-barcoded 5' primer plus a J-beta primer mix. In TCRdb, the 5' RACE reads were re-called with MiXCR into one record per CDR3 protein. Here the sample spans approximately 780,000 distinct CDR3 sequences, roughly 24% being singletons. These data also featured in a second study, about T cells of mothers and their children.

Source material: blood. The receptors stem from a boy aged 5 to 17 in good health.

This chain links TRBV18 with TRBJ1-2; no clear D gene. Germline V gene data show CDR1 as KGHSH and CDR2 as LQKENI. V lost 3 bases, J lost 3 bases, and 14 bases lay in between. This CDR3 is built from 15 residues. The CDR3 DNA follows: TGTGCCAGCTCACCTTTCGGGCGCCCGGACTATGGCTACACCTTC. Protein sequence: CASSPFGRPDYGYTF.

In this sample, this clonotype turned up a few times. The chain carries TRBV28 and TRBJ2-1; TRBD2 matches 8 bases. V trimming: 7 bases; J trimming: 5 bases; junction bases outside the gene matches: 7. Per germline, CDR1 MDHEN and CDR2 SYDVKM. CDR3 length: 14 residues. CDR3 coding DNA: TGTGCCAGCATGGGGCTAGCGGGCCACAATGAGCAGTTCTTC. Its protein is CASMGLAGHNEQFF.

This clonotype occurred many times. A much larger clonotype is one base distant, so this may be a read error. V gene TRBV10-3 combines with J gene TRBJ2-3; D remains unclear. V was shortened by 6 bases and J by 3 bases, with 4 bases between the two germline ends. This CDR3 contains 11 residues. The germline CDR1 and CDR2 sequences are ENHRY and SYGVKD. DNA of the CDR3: TGTGCCATCAGGGAAACAGATACGCAGTATTTT. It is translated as CAIRETDTQYF.

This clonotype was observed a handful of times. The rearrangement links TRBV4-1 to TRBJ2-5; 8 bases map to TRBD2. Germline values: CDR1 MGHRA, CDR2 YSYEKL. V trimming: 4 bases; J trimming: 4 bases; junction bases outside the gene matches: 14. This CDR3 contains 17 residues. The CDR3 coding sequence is TGCGCCAGCAGCCGGTTGGGAGCGGGGGATAGGAGAGAGACCCAGTACTTC. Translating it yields CASSRLGAGDRRETQYF.

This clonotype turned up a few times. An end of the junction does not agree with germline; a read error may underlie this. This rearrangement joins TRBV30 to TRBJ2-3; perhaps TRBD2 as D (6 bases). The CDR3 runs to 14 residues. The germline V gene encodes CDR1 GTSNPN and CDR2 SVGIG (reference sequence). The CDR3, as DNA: TGTGCCTGGAGTCGGCGGGGCTACACAGATACGCACTATTTT. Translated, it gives CAWSRRGYTDTHYF.

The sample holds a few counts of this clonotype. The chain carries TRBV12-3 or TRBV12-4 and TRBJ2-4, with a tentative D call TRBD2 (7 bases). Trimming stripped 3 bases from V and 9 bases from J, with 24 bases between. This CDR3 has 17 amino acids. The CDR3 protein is CASSLAQVAGALGIQYF. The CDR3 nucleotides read TGTGCCAGCAGTTTGGCCCAGGTTGCGGGGGCTCTGGGCATTCAGTACTTC.

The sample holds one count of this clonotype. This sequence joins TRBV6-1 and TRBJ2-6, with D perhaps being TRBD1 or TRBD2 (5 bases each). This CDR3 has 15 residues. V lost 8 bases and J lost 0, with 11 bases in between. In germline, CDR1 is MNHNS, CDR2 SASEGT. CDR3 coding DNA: TGTGCCAGCGGCTCGGGGCACTCTGGGGCCAACGTCCTGACTTTC. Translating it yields CASGSGHSGANVLTF.

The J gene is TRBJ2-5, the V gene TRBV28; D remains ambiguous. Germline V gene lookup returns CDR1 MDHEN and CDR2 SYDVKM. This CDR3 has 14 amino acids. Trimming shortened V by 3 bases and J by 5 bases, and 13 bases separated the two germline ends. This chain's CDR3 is CASSLLIGSETQYF. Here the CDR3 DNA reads TGTGCCAGCAGTTTGCTTATCGGCTCGGAGACCCAGTACTTC.

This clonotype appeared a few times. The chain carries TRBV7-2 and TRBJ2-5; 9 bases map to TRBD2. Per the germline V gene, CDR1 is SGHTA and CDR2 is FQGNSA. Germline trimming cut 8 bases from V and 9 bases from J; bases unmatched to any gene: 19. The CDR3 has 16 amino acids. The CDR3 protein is CASVYRGSGGPGAQYF. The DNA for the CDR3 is TGTGCCAGCGTCTACAGGGGTAGCGGGGGCCCGGGAGCCCAGTACTTC.

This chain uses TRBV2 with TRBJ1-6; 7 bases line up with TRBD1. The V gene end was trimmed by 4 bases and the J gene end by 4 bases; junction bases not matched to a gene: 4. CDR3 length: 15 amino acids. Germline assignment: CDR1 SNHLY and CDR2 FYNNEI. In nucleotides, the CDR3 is TGTGCCAGCAGTGGGACGGGACAGTATAATTCACCCCTCCACTTT. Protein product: CASSGTGQYNSPLHF.

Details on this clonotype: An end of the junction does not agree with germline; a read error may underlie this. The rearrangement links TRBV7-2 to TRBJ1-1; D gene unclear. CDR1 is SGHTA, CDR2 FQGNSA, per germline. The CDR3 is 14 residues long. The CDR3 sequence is CVSSLISGNTEAFF. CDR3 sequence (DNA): TGTGTCAGCAGCTTAATCAGTGGGAACACTGAAGCTTTCTTT.

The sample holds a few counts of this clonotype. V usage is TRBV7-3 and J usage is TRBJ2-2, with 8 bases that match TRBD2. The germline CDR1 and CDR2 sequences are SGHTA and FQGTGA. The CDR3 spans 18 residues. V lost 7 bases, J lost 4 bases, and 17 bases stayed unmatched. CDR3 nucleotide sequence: TGTGCCAGCAAGCCTAGGGGGGCGGGGGGCGCAAGCACCGGGGAGCTGTTTTTT. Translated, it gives CASKPRGAGGASTGELFF.

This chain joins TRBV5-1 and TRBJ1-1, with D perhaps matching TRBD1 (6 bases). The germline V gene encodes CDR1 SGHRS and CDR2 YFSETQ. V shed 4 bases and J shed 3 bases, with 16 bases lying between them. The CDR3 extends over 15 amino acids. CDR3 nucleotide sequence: TGCGCCAGCAGCCGGGACGGGGACATAGACACTGAAGCTTTCTTT. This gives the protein CASSRDGDIDTEAFF.

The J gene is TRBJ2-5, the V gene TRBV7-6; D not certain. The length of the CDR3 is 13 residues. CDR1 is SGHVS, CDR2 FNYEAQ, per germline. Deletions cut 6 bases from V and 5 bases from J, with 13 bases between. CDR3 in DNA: TGTGCCAGCAGGATGGCGGTTGGGGAGACCCAGTACTTC. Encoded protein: CASRMAVGETQYF.

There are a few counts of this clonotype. For the CDR3, the DNA is TGTGCCAGCAGTCCGGGACAGGGGGCTTTTAGCAATCAGCCCCAGCATTTT. Protein product: CASSPGQGAFSNQPQHF. V is TRBV3-1 and J is TRBJ1-5, with 12 positions matching TRBD1. Looked up from germline, CDR1 is LGHDT and CDR2 is YNNKEL (reference sequence). J was trimmed by 0 bases and V by 6 bases; bases with no gene match: 6. The CDR3 runs to 17 residues.

The CDR3 protein is CSAFPGTGHNEQFF. The CDR3 bases are TGCAGTGCTTTCCCCGGGACAGGTCACAATGAGCAGTTCTTC. V and J are TRBV20-1 and TRBJ2-1, with 8 bases identical to TRBD1. In germline, CDR1 is DFQATT, CDR2 SNEGSKA (reference sequence). The CDR3 loop spans 14 amino acids. Trimming took 5 bases from V and 5 from J; bases not matched to a gene: 8.

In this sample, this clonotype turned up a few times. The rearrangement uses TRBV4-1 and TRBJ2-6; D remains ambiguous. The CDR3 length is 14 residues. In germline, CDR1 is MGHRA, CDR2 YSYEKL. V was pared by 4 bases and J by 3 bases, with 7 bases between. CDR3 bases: TGCGCCAGCAGCCTAGCTGGTGGGGCCAACGTCCTGACTTTC. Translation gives CASSLAGGANVLTF.

The CDR3, as DNA: TGTGCCAGCAGCTTATCTGGGTTGAACACTGAAGCTTTCTTT. Translation: CASSLSGLNTEAFF. This chain connects TRBV7-3 to TRBJ1-1; D gene uncertain. CDR1 and CDR2 (germline): SGHTA, FQGTGA. This CDR3 is 14 amino acids long. Trimming pared 2 bases from V and 0 bases from J, leaving 7 bases between.

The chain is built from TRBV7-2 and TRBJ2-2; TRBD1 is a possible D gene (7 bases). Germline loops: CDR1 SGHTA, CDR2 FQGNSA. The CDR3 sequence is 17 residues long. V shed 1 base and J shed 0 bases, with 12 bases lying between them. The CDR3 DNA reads TGTGCCAGCAGCTTAGGAGGCGGGACAGCGAACACCGGGGAGCTGTTTTTT. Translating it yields CASSLGGGTANTGELFF.

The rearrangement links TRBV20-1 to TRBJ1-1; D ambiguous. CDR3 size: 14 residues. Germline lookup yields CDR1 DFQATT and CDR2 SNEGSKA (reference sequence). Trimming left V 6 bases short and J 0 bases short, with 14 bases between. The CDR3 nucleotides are TGCAGTGCCGCCACTGAGTGGGTGAACACTGAAGCTTTCTTT. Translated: CSAATEWVNTEAFF.

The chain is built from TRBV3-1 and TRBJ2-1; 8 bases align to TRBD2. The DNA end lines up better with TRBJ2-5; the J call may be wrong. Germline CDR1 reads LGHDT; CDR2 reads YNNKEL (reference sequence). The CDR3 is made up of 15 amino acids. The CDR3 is CASSQPGGARETQYF. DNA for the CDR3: TGTGCCAGCAGCCAACCCGGGGGGGCCCGGGAGACCCAGTACTTC.

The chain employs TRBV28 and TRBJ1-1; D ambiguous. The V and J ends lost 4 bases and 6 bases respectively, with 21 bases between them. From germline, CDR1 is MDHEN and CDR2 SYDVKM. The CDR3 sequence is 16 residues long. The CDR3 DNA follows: TGTGCCAGCAGTTCCTCCGGCCCCGAGGCATACGCTGAAGCTTTCTTT. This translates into CASSSSGPEAYAEAFF.

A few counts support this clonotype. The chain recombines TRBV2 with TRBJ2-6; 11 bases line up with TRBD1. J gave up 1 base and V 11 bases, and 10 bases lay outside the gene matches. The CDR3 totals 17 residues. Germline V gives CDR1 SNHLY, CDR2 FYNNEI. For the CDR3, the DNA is TGTGCCGGCACATCCGGGACAGGGGGTTCTGGGGCCAACGTCCTGACTTTC. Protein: CAGTSGTGGSGANVLTF.